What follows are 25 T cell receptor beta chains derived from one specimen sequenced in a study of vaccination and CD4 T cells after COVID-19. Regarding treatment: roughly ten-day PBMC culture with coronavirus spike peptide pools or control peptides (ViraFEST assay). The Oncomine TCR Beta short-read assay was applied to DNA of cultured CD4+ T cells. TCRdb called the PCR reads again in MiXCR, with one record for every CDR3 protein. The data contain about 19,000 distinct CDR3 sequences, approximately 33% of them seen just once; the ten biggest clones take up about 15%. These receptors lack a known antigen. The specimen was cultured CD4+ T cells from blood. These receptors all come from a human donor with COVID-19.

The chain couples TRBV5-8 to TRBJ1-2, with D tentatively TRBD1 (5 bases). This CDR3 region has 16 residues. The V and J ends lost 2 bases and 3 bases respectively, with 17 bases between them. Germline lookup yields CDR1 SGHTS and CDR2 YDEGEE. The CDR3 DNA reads TGTGCCAGCAGCTTTTACAGGACAAAGAATCACTATGGCTACACCTTC. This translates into CASSFYRTKNHYGYTF.

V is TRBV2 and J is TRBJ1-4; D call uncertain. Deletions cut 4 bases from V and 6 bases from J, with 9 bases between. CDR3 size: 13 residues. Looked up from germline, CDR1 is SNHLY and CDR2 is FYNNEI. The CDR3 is CASSVRVDEKLFF. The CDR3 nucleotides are TGTGCCAGCAGTGTCCGGGTCGATGAAAAACTGTTTTTT.

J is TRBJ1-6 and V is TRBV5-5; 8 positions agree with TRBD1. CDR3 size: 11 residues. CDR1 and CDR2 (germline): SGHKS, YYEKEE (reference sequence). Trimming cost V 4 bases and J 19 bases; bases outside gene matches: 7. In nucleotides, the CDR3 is TGTGCCAGCAGCCCCGGACAGGGTAGTCACTTT. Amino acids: CASSPGQGSHF.

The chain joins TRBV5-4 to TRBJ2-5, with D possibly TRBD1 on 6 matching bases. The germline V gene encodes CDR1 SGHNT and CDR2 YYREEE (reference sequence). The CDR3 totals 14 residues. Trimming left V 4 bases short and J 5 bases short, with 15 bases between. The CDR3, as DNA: TGTGCCAGCAGCCCTGACAGGTTCGGGGAGACCCAGTACTTC. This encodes CASSPDRFGETQYF.

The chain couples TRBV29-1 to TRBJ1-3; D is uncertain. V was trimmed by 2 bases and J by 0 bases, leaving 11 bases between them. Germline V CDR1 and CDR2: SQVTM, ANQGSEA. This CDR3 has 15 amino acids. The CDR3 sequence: CSVEYGSFSGNTIYF. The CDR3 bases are TGCAGCGTTGAATATGGCAGCTTCTCTGGAAACACCATATATTTT.

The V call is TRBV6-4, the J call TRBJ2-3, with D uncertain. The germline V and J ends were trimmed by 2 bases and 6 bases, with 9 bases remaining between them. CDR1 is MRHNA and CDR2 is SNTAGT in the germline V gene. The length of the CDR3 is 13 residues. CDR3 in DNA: TGTGCCAGCAGTGACCGTCCCGCCGATACGCAGTATTTT. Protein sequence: CASSDRPADTQYF.

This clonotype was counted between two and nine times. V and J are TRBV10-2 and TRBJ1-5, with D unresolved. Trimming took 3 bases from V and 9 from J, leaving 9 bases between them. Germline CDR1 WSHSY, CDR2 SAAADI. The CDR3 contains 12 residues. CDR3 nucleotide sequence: TGCGCCAGCAGTGAAACAGCAGGGCCCCAGCATTTT. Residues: CASSETAGPQHF.

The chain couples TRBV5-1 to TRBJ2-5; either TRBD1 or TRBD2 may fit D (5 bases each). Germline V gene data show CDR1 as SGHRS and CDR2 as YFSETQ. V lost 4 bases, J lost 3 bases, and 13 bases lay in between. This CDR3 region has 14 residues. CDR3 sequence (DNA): TGCGCCAGCAGCCGGGACGCCTTGAAAGAGACCCAGTACTTC. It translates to CASSRDALKETQYF.

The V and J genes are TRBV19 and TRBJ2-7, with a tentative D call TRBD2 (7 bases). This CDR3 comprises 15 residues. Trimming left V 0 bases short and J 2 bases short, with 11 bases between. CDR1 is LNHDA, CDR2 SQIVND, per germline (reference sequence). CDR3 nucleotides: TGTGCCAGTAGTATAGAGGGGGGGCGCACCTACGAGCAGTACTTC. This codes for CASSIEGGRTYEQYF.

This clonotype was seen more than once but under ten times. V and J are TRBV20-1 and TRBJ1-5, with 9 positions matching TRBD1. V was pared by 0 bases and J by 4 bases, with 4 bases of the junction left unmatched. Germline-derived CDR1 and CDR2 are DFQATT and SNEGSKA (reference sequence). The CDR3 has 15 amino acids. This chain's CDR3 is CSARDFDRGNQPQHF. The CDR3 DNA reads TGCAGTGCTAGAGATTTCGACAGGGGGAATCAGCCCCAGCATTTT.

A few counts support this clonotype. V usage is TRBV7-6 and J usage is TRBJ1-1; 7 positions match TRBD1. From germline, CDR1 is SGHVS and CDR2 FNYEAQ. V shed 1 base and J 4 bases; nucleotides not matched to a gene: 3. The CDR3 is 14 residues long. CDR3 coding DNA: TGTGCCAGCAGCTTAGTTTCAGGGGGCACTGAAGCTTTCTTT. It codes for CASSLVSGGTEAFF. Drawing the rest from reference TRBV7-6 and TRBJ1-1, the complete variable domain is GAGVSQSPRYKVTKRGQDVALRCDPISGHVSLYWYRQALGQGPEFLTYFNYEAQQDKSGLPNDRFSAERPEGSISTLTIQRTEQRDSAMYRCASSLVSGGTEAFFGQGTRLTVV.

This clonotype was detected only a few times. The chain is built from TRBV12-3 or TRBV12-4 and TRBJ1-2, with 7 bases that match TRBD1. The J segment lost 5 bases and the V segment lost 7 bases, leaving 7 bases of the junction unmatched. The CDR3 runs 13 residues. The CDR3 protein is CASTLGTVYGYTF. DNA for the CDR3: TGTGCCAGCACCCTTGGGACAGTGTATGGCTACACCTTC.

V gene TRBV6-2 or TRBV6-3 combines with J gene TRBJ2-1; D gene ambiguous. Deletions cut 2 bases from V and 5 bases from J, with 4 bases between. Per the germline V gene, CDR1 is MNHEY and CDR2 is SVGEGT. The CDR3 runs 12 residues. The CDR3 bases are TGTGCCAGCAGTTACGTAGACAATGAGCAGTTCTTC. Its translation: CASSYVDNEQFF.

The CDR3 DNA reads as TGTGCCAGCAGTTACCCTGGGACAGGCCTGCGCAATCAGCCCCAGCATTTT. Translated, it gives CASSYPGTGLRNQPQHF. This sequence joins TRBV6-2 or TRBV6-3 and TRBJ1-5; 8 bases line up with TRBD1. V lost 2 bases, J lost 2 bases, and 8 bases stayed unmatched. This CDR3 has 17 amino acids. Germline V CDR1 and CDR2: MNHEY, SVGEGT.

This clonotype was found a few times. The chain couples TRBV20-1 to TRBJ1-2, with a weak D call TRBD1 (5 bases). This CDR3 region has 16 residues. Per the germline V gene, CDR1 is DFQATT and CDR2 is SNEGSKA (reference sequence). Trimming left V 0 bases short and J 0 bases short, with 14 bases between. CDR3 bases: TGCAGTGCTAGAGAGCCGCGCCAGGGTGCTAACTATGGCTACACCTTC. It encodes CSAREPRQGANYGYTF.

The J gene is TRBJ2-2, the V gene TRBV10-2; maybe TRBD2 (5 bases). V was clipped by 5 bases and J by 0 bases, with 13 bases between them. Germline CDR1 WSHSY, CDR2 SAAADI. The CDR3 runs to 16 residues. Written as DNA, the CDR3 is TGCGCCAGCAGTAAGGTCTGGACTTCGAACACCGGGGAGCTGTTTTTT. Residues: CASSKVWTSNTGELFF.

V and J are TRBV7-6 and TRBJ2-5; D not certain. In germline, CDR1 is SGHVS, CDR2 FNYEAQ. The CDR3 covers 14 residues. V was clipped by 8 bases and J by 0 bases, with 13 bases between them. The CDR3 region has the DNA TGTGCCAGCTCGGCCCGCCCGTACCAAGAGACCCAGTACTTC. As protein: CASSARPYQETQYF. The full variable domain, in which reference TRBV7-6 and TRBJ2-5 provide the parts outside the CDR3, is GAGVSQSPRYKVTKRGQDVALRCDPISGHVSLYWYRQALGQGPEFLTYFNYEAQQDKSGLPNDRFSAERPEGSISTLTIQRTEQRDSAMYRCASSARPYQETQYFGPGTRLLVL.

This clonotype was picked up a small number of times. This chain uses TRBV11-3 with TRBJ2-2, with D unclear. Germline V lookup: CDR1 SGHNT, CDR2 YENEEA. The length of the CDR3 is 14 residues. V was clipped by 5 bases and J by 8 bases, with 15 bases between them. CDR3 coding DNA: TGTGCCAGCAGCATCTATCCCTCACTAGGGGAGCTGTTTTTT. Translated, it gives CASSIYPSLGELFF. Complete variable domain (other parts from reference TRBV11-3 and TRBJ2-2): EAGVVQSPRYKIIEKKQPVAFWCNPISGHNTLYWYLQNLGQGPELLIRYENEEAVDDSQLPKDRFSAERLKGVDSTLKIQPAELGDSAVYLCASSIYPSLGELFFGEGSRLTVL.

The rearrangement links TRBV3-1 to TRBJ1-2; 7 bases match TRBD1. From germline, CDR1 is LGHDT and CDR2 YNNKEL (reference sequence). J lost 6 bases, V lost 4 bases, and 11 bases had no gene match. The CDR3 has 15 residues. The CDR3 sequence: CASSPYRQGRNGYTF. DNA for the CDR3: TGTGCCAGCAGCCCCTATCGACAGGGAAGGAATGGCTACACCTTC.

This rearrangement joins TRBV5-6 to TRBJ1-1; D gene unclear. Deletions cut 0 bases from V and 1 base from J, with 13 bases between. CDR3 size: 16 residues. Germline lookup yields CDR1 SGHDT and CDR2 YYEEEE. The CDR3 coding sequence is TGTGCCAGCAGCTTGGGCCCCCCCACTTCGAACACTGAAGCTTTCTTT. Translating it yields CASSLGPPTSNTEAFF.

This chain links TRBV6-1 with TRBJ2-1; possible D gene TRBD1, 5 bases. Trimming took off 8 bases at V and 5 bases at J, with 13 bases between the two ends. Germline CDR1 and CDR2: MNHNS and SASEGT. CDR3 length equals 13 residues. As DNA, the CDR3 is TGTGCCAGCGGCCGAGACAGCAACAATGAGCAGTTCTTC. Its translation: CASGRDSNNEQFF.

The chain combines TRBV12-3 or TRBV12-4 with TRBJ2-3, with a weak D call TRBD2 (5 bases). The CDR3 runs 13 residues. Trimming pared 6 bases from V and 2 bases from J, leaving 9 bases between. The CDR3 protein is CASRVRDTDTQYF. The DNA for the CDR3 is TGTGCCAGCAGGGTCCGGGACACAGATACGCAGTATTTT.

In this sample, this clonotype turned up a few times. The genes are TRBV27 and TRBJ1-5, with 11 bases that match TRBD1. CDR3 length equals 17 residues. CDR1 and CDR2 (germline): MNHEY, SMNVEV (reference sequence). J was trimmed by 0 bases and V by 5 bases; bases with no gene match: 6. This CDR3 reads CASSPGTGGSSNQPQHF. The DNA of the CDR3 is TGTGCCAGCAGTCCAGGGACAGGGGGTAGTAGCAATCAGCCCCAGCATTTT.

Written as DNA, the CDR3 is TGTGCCAGCAGCTTAACAGGGGCTAGCACAGATACGCAGTATTTT. Translated: CASSLTGASTDTQYF. V usage is TRBV7-6 and J usage is TRBJ2-3, with 7 positions matching TRBD1. The germline gives CDR1 SGHVS, CDR2 FNYEAQ. J lost 0 bases, V lost 2 bases, and 2 bases had no gene match. The CDR3 has 15 residues.

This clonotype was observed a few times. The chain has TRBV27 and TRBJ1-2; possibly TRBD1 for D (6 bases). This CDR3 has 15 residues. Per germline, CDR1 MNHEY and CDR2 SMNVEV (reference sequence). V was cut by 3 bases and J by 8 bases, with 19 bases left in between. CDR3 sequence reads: CASSFYSIGGGGYTF. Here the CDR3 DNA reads TGTGCCAGCAGTTTTTACTCGATTGGGGGGGGCGGCTACACCTTC.